The text below deals with one TCR beta chain. This specimen belongs to a study of blood T cell repertoires in COVID-19. The CDR3 is 16 amino acids. V gave up 0 bases and J gave up 1 base, with 12 bases separating them. CDR1 is LGHDT, CDR2 YNNKEL, per germline (reference sequence). In the original processing: Reference gene primers were amplified, and this amplification served to estimate nucleated cell counts. The protocol was immunoSEQ multiplex PCR, while the TCRdb copy is restricted to in-frame clones and leaves out a portion. V and J calls and clone size follow that table, whereas D and trimming were derived from the DNA. The sample carries 210,000 or so clones, 75% to 90% recorded once.

V gene TRBV3-1 (or the pseudogene TRBV3-2) combines with J gene TRBJ1-2; D is undetermined. This clonotype was sampled from a woman younger than 45 who had been exposed to COVID-19. The sequenced material came from PBMCs or T cells enriched from blood (not recorded which). The CDR3 sequence: CASSQDGRLLNYGYTF. CDR3 nucleotides: TGTGCCAGCAGCCAAGATGGGAGGCTTCTTAACTATGGCTACACCTTC.